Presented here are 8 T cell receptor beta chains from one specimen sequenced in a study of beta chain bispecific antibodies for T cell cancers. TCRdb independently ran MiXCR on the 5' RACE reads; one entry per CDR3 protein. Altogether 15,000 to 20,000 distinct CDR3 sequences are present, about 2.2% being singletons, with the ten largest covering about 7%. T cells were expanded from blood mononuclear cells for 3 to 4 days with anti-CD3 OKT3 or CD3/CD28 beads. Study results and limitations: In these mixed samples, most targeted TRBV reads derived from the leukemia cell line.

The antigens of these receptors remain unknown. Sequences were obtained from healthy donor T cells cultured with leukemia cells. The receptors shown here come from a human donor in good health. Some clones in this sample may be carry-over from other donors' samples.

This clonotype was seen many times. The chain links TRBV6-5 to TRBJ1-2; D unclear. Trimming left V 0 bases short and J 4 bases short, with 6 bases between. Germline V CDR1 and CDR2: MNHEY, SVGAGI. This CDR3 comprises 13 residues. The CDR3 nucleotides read TGTGCCAGCAGTTACTCGGGCGTCTATGGCTACACCTTC. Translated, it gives CASSYSGVYGYTF.

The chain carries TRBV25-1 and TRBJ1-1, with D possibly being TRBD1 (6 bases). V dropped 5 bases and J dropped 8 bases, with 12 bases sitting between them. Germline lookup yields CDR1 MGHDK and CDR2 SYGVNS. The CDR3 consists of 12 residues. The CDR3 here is CASSQGRAEAFF. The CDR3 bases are TGTGCCAGCAGTCAGGGGCGGGCGGAAGCTTTCTTT.

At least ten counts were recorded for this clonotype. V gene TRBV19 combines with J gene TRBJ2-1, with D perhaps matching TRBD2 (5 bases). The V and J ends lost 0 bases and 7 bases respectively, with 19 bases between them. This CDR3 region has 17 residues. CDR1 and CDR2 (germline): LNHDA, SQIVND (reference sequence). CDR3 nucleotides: TGTGCCAGTAGTATAGATCAGGCACTAGAAGAGGGAAATGAGCAGTTCTTC. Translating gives CASSIDQALEEGNEQFF.

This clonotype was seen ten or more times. CDR3 loop: CASRTGLRGQFF. CDR3 bases: TGTGCCAGCAGGACGGGCCTCCGCGGTCAGTTCTTC. This chain connects TRBV27 to TRBJ2-1; D not resolved. Between the trimmed V and J ends, which lost 6 bases and 13 bases, there was a span of 16 bases. CDR3 length: 12 amino acids. Per germline, CDR1 MNHEY and CDR2 SMNVEV (reference sequence).

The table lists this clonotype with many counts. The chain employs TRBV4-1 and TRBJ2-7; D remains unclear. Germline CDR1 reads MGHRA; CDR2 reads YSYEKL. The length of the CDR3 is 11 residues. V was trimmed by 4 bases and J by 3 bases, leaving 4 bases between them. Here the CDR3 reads CASSRGYEQYF. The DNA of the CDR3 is TGCGCCAGCAGCCGGGGCTACGAGCAGTACTTC.

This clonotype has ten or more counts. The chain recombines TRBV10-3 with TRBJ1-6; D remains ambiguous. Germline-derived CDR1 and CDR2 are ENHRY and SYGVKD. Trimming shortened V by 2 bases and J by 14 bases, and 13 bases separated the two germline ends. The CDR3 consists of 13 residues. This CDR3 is CAISERRELTLHF. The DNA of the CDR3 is TGTGCCATCAGTGAGAGAAGGGAACTCACCCTCCACTTT.

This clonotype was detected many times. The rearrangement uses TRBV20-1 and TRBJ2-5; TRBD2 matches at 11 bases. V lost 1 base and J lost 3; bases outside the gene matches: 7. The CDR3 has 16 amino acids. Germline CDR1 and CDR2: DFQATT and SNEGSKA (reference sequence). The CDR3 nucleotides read TGCAGTGCTAGAGTAGCGGGGGGGCCGATCGAAGAGACCCAGTACTTC. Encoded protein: CSARVAGGPIEETQYF.

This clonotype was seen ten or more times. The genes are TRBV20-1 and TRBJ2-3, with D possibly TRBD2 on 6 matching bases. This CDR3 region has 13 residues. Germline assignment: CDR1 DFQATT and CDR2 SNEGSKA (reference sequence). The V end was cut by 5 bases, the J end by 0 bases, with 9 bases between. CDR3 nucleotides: TGCAGTGCTTCTAGCGTTAGCACAGATACGCAGTATTTT. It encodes CSASSVSTDTQYF.